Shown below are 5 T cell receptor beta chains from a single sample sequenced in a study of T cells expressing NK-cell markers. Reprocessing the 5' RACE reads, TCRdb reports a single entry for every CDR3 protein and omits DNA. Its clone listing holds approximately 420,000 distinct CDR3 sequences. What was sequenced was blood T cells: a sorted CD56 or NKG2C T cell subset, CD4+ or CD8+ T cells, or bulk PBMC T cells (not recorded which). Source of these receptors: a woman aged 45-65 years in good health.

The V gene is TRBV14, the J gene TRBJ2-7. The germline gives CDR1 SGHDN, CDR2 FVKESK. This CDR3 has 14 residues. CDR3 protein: CASSQSTRHYEQYF.

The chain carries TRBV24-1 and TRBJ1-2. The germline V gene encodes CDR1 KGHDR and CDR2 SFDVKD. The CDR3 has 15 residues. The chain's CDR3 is CATSDRTNGDYGYTF.

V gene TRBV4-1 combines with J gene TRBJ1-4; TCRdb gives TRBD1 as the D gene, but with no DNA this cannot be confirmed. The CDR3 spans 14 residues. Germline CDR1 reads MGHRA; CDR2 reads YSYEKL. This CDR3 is CASSPQGLYEKLFF.

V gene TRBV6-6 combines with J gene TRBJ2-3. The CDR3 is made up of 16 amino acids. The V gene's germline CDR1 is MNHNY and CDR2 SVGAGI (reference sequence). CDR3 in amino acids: CASSYSVAQSTDTQYF.

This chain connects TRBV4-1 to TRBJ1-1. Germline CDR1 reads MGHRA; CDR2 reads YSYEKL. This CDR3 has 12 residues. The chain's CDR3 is CASSLSGTEAFF.